Sequencing of this TCR beta chain was carried out in a study of post-analysis software for immune sequencing data. Overall study: Included among the disease courses, which were recorded for the cohort, were relapsing-remitting, secondary progressive and progressive-relapsing multiple sclerosis. The study, taken as a whole, reports: Analysis by F measure revealed that same-batch samples clustered strongly together. Controls had significantly higher normalized Chao1 diversity than multiple sclerosis patients.

To note about this clonotype: Its specificity is not known.

Built from TCR beta cDNA, the libraries had unique molecular identifiers in them. cDNA molecules numbering roughly 0.5 million came from around 1 to 10 million T cells. One entry per CDR3 protein, called by TCRdb with MiXCR from the PCR reads. In the table there are about 210,000 distinct CDR3 sequences, 29% of which are singletons. The sequence came from a girl between 2 and 17 years old with multiple sclerosis. Sequencing was carried out using blood.

The CDR3 DNA sequence: TGCAGCGTTGCCAGCAGGGTCGAGCAGTACTTC. Translation gives CSVASRVEQYF. J is TRBJ2-7 and V is TRBV29-1, with D perhaps TRBD1 (5 bases). Deletions cut 4 bases from V and 6 bases from J, with 10 bases between. Germline CDR1 SQVTM, CDR2 ANQGSEA. CDR3 length: 11 residues.